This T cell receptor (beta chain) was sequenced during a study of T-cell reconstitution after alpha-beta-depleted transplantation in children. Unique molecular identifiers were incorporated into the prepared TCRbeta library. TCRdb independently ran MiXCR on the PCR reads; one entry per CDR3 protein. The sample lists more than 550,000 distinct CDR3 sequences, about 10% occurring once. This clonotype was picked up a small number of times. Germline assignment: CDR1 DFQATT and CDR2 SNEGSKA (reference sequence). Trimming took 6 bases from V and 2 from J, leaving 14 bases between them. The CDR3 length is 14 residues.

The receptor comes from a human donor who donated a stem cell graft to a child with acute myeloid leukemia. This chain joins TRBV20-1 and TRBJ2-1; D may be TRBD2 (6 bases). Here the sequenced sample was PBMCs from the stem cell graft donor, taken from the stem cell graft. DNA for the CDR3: TGCAGTGCACCAAGGGGCGGGACCTACAATGAGCAGTTCTTC. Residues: CSAPRGGTYNEQFF.